This entry lists 28 T cell receptor beta chains sequenced from one sample in a study of T cells in Graves' hyperthyroidism and ophthalmopathy. TCR beta CDR3 regions were amplified from RNA transcripts. First-round RT-PCR with HTBI primers amplified the TCR CDR3 region. MiXCR, applied by TCRdb to the multiplex PCR reads, yields one record per CDR3 protein. The sample lists about 420,000 distinct CDR3 sequences, 15% to 17% seen once, with roughly 14% in the top ten. Sequencing input: blood. The source of these receptors is a woman younger than 35 with Graves' hyperthyroidism.

This clonotype was recorded at least ten times. The CDR3 region has the DNA TGTGCCAGCAGTTACTCGTCTGGACAGCCTCACTATGGCTACACCTTC. Translating gives CASSYSSGQPHYGYTF. The V and J genes are TRBV6-6 and TRBJ1-2; D might be TRBD1 (6 bases). The CDR3 consists of 16 residues. Trimming removed 0 bases from V and 3 bases from J, with 14 bases in between. Germline CDR1 MNHNY, CDR2 SVGAGI (reference sequence).

V and J are TRBV19 and TRBJ1-5, with a possible D match to TRBD1 (6 bases). This CDR3 contains 14 residues. Germline CDR1 reads LNHDA; CDR2 reads SQIVND (reference sequence). Trimming cost V 2 bases and J 6 bases, with 11 bases left between them. The CDR3 region is CASSISGEVQPQHF. CDR3 in DNA: TGTGCCAGTAGTATATCAGGGGAGGTTCAGCCCCAGCATTTT. The full variable domain, completed using reference TRBV19 and TRBJ1-5, is DGGITQSPKYLFRKEGQNVTLSCEQNLNHDAMYWYRQDPGQGLRLIYYSQIVNDFQKGDIAEGYSVSREKKESFPLTVTSAQKNPTAFYLCASSISGEVQPQHFGDGTRLSIL.

Many counts were recorded for this clonotype. This chain links TRBV28 with TRBJ1-2; no definite D call. CDR3 size: 15 residues. With 3 bases removed from V and 0 bases from J, the gap between germline ends came to 11 bases. Germline V CDR1 and CDR2: MDHEN, SYDVKM. CDR3 protein: CASSFLRGSNYGYTF. In DNA form, the CDR3 reads TGTGCCAGCAGTTTTCTACGGGGATCTAACTATGGCTACACCTTC.

Many counts were recorded for this clonotype. The V gene is TRBV7-6, the J gene TRBJ2-3, with D possibly TRBD2 on 5 matching bases. The germline V gene has CDR1 SGHVS and CDR2 FNYEAQ. CDR3 length: 14 residues. V dropped 1 base and J dropped 4 bases, with 9 bases sitting between them. The CDR3 DNA follows: TGTGCCAGCAGCTTAGGGACTGGGTCAGATACGCAGTATTTT. Translating gives CASSLGTGSDTQYF.

The chain uses TRBV28 and TRBJ2-3; D is ambiguous. This CDR3 comprises 13 residues. CDR1 and CDR2 from the germline V gene are MDHEN and SYDVKM. Trimming shortened V by 5 bases and J by 5 bases, and 11 bases separated the two germline ends. The DNA for the CDR3 is TGTGCCAGCAGTCTTATGGACCGAGATACGCAGTATTTT. It yields the protein CASSLMDRDTQYF. The complete variable domain, with remaining parts taken from reference TRBV28 and TRBJ2-3, reads DVKVTQSSRYLVKRTGEKVFLECVQDMDHENMFWYRQDPGLGLRLIYFSYDVKMKEKGDIPEGYSVSREKKERFSLILESASTNQTSMYLCASSLMDRDTQYFGPGTRLTVL.

This clonotype was recorded many times. The rearrangement uses TRBV19 and TRBJ1-1; D uncertain. The CDR3 is made up of 15 amino acids. Trimming left V 5 bases short and J 0 bases short, with 13 bases between. Germline V gives CDR1 LNHDA, CDR2 SQIVND (reference sequence). CDR3 nucleotides: TGTGCCAGTAGTCCCTTCGGGCTAATGAACACTGAAGCTTTCTTT. Residues: CASSPFGLMNTEAFF.

This clonotype came up a few times. V gene TRBV18 combines with J gene TRBJ2-7, with TRBD1 identical over 9 bases. The germline CDR1 and CDR2 sequences are KGHSH and LQKENI. The CDR3 totals 15 residues. Trimming removed 3 bases from V and 6 bases from J; junction bases left unmatched: 9. The CDR3 bases are TGTGCCAGCTCACCGGGGGGACAGGGTCTAAGCGAGCAGTACTTC. Residues: CASSPGGQGLSEQYF.

This clonotype was counted ten times or more. The chain carries TRBV28 and TRBJ1-2; D not resolved. This CDR3 region has 18 residues. Trimming left V 0 bases short and J 0 bases short, with 17 bases between. Germline CDR1 reads MDHEN; CDR2 reads SYDVKM. CDR3 amino acids: CASSLWRLRTFPNYGYTF. CDR3 bases: TGTGCCAGCAGTTTATGGAGACTTAGGACTTTCCCTAACTATGGCTACACCTTC.

This chain uses TRBV6-9 with TRBJ1-1; 7 bases are shared with TRBD1. V shed 6 bases and J 3 bases; nucleotides not matched to a gene: 10. CDR1 is MNHGY, CDR2 SVAAGI, per germline. This CDR3 spans 15 amino acids. CDR3 coding DNA: TGTGCCAGCAGATATACAGGGGTTGGAGACACTGAAGCTTTCTTT. Translation gives CASRYTGVGDTEAFF.

This clonotype was seen repeatedly, ten times or more. One junction end does not reproduce the germline sequence, and a read error may be involved. V is TRBV7-8 and J is TRBJ1-1; TRBD1 might be the D (6 bases). Germline values: CDR1 SGHVS, CDR2 FQNEAQ. CDR3 length: 16 amino acids. The CDR3 bases are TGTGCCAGCAGCTTCCTAAAAACAGGGCCGAACGCTGAAGCTTTCTTT. This translates into CASSFLKTGPNAEAFF.

The CDR3 spells CASRYGQAQETQYF. The DNA of the CDR3 is TGTGCCAGCAGATATGGACAGGCTCAAGAGACCCAGTACTTC. The rearrangement links TRBV5-6 to TRBJ2-5; 7 positions match TRBD1. The CDR3 extends over 14 amino acids. Trimming took 5 bases from V and 2 from J; bases not matched to a gene: 6. Per the germline V gene, CDR1 is SGHDT and CDR2 is YYEEEE.

This clonotype was seen ten or more times. The genes are TRBV20-1 and TRBJ2-3, with 8 bases matching TRBD1. Germline CDR1 reads DFQATT; CDR2 reads SNEGSKA (reference sequence). Trimming removed 4 bases from V and 3 bases from J; junction bases left unmatched: 6. The CDR3 is 14 residues long. In DNA form, the CDR3 reads TGCAGTGCTACGACAGGGGCACTAACAGATACGCAGTATTTT. It is translated as CSATTGALTDTQYF.

There are a few counts of this clonotype. The genes are TRBV27 and TRBJ1-5; weak D call: TRBD1 (5 bases). The CDR3 extends over 16 amino acids. Germline CDR1 is MNHEY and CDR2 is SMNVEV (reference sequence). The CDR3 region has the DNA TGTGCGACAGCAGTTTATAGCCGGGGCGTAAATCAGCCCCAGCATTTT. Amino acids: CATAVYSRGVNQPQHF.

There are many counts of this clonotype. The V and J genes are TRBV7-8 and TRBJ2-7; D might be TRBD2 (6 bases). CDR1 is SGHVS and CDR2 is FQNEAQ in the germline V gene. Trimming took 0 bases from V and 5 from J, leaving 14 bases between them. This CDR3 is built from 15 residues. The CDR3 region is CASSLAGTLAHEQYF. CDR3 nucleotides: TGTGCCAGCAGCTTAGCAGGGACTCTCGCCCACGAGCAGTACTTC. Filled out from reference TRBV7-8 and TRBJ2-7, the complete variable domain reads GAGVSQSPRYKVAKRGQDVALRCDPISGHVSLFWYQQALGQGPEFLTYFQNEAQLDKSGLPSDRFFAERPEGSVSTLKIQRTQQEDSAVYLCASSLAGTLAHEQYFGPGTRLTVT.

In its sample, this clonotype was seen many times. The genes are TRBV7-2 and TRBJ2-7, with TRBD1 as a possible D gene (6 bases). Germline CDR1 reads SGHTA; CDR2 reads FQGNSA. This CDR3 is built from 14 residues. V was shortened by 2 bases and J by 0 bases, with 8 bases between the two germline ends. In nucleotides, the CDR3 is TGTGCCAGCAGCTTATACAGGGACTCCTACGAGCAGTACTTC. This translates into CASSLYRDSYEQYF.

This clonotype was recorded a few times. This rearrangement joins TRBV4-1 to TRBJ1-2; 10 bases map to TRBD1. Germline-derived CDR1 and CDR2 are MGHRA and YSYEKL. The trim removed 3 bases at V and 6 bases at J, leaving 7 bases unmatched. This CDR3 is 15 amino acids long. The CDR3 protein is CASSHALDRGNGYTF. DNA for the CDR3: TGCGCCAGCAGCCACGCACTGGACAGGGGGAATGGCTACACCTTC.

This clonotype appeared many times. The chain couples TRBV6-2 or TRBV6-3 to TRBJ1-1; 7 bases are shared with TRBD1. The CDR3 spans 12 residues. CDR1 is MNHEY, CDR2 SVGEGT, per germline. V lost 4 bases to trimming and J lost 7 bases; unmatched junction nucleotides: 3. CDR3 sequence reads: CASSFNRGEAFF. In DNA form, the CDR3 reads TGTGCCAGCAGTTTTAACAGGGGTGAAGCTTTCTTT.

This clonotype has at least ten counts. The chain couples TRBV5-1 to TRBJ2-4; 9 nucleotides match TRBD1. Germline CDR1 and CDR2: SGHRS and YFSETQ. The length of the CDR3 is 15 residues. V lost 4 bases and J lost 8; bases outside the gene matches: 10. Written as DNA, the CDR3 is TGCGCCAGCAGCATAGACGGGGACAGGGTTGACATTCAGTACTTC. Its translation: CASSIDGDRVDIQYF. Full variable domain (missing parts from reference TRBV5-1 and TRBJ2-4): KAGVTQTPRYLIKTRGQQVTLSCSPISGHRSVSWYQQTPGQGLQFLFEYFSETQRNKGNFPGRFSGRQFSNSRSEMNVSTLELGDSALYLCASSIDGDRVDIQYFGAGTRLSVL.

The chain links TRBV5-6 to TRBJ2-1, with 10 bases matching TRBD2. V was pared by 1 base and J by 5 bases, with 12 bases of the junction left unmatched. The CDR3 consists of 18 residues. Germline V gene data show CDR1 as SGHDT and CDR2 as YYEEEE. The CDR3 DNA sequence: TGTGCCAGCAGCTTGCGTCCAGCGGGAGGGGTCGGTAACAATGAGCAGTTCTTC. This sequence encodes CASSLRPAGGVGNNEQFF.

This clonotype came up many times. DNA for the CDR3: TGTGCCAGCAGCTTAGCGGGACCTCAAGAGACCCAGTACTTC. This codes for CASSLAGPQETQYF. The chain uses TRBV7-2 and TRBJ2-5, with D perhaps being TRBD1 or TRBD2 (5 bases each). The V and J ends lost 0 bases and 2 bases respectively, with 7 bases between them. The CDR3 runs 14 residues. The germline gives CDR1 SGHTA, CDR2 FQGNSA. The whole variable domain, remainder taken from reference TRBV7-2 and TRBJ2-5, is GAGVSQSPSNKVTEKGKDVELRCDPISGHTALYWYRQSLGQGLEFLIYFQGNSAPDKSGLPSDRFSAERTGGSVSTLTIQRTQQEDSAVYLCASSLAGPQETQYFGPGTRLLVL.

The rearrangement links TRBV10-3 to TRBJ1-1; D not certain. V was clipped by 9 bases and J by 0 bases, with 14 bases between them. Germline V gene sequence: CDR1 ENHRY, CDR2 SYGVKD. This CDR3 contains 14 residues. The CDR3 DNA reads as TGTGCCATTTCAATCCGGGGTATGAACACTGAAGCTTTCTTT. Protein sequence: CAISIRGMNTEAFF.

This clonotype appeared many times. J is TRBJ1-1 and V is TRBV7-2, with a weak D call TRBD1 (5 bases). CDR3 length equals 14 residues. Trimming stripped 4 bases from V and 7 bases from J, with 16 bases between. From germline, CDR1 is SGHTA and CDR2 FQGNSA. The CDR3 DNA sequence: TGTGCCAGCAGCTCCAACTACCTAGGGGATGAAGCTTTCTTT. Its protein product is CASSSNYLGDEAFF.

The CDR3 nucleotides read TGTGCCAGCAGCTCGATTTTTTATGGCTACACCTTC. This translates into CASSSIFYGYTF. The V and J genes are TRBV7-8 and TRBJ1-2, with D unclear. Trimming cost V 4 bases and J 5 bases, with 8 bases left between them. Germline CDR1 and CDR2: SGHVS and FQNEAQ. CDR3 length: 12 residues.

V gene TRBV20-1 combines with J gene TRBJ2-7; 7 nucleotides align to TRBD1. With V trimmed by 4 bases and J by 4 bases, 7 bases remained unmatched. The CDR3 sequence is 13 residues long. The germline CDR1 and CDR2 sequences are DFQATT and SNEGSKA (reference sequence). The CDR3 protein is CSANRGPFYEQYF. CDR3 coding DNA: TGCAGTGCTAACAGGGGACCTTTTTACGAGCAGTACTTC.

The rearrangement uses TRBV28 and TRBJ2-1; D not resolved. CDR3 length equals 13 residues. Trimming cost V 5 bases and J 3 bases, with 8 bases left between them. Germline lookup yields CDR1 MDHEN and CDR2 SYDVKM. The CDR3 protein is CASSGVLYNEQFF. The DNA for the CDR3 is TGTGCCAGCAGTGGGGTCCTCTACAATGAGCAGTTCTTC.

There are many counts of this clonotype. This chain joins TRBV7-9 and TRBJ2-7; the match to TRBD1 covers 7 bases. Germline CDR1 SEHNR, CDR2 FQNEAQ (reference sequence). V was clipped by 1 base and J by 3 bases; unmatched bases: 6. The length of the CDR3 is 15 residues. This CDR3 reads CASSLEVTGVYEQYF. The CDR3 nucleotides read TGTGCCAGCAGCTTAGAAGTAACAGGGGTCTACGAGCAGTACTTC.

This clonotype was recorded many times. The rearrangement links TRBV20-1 to TRBJ2-3; 7 bases match TRBD1. Germline CDR1 is DFQATT and CDR2 is SNEGSKA (reference sequence). The CDR3 length is 16 residues. With V trimmed by 2 bases and J by 6 bases, 14 bases remained unmatched. CDR3 region: CSARTTQGFSMDTQYF. CDR3 in DNA: TGCAGTGCTAGAACAACACAGGGGTTCAGTATGGATACGCAGTATTTT.

The chain combines TRBV6-1 with TRBJ1-4, with a tentative D call TRBD1 (6 bases). Germline CDR1 and CDR2: MNHNS and SASEGT. Trimming took off 8 bases at V and 8 bases at J, with 21 bases between the two ends. This CDR3 is 15 amino acids long. DNA for the CDR3: TGTGCCAGCGGGGCTACCGGGACAAACCACGAAAAACTGTTTTTT. Translated, it gives CASGATGTNHEKLFF.